These 16 T cell receptor beta chains were all obtained from the same sample, sequenced in a study of T cells in Graves' hyperthyroidism and ophthalmopathy. Amplified regions were TCR beta CDR3 sequences from RNA transcripts. The study used the HTBI primer set for a first-round RT-PCR of the TCR CDR3. One entry per CDR3 protein results from TCRdb running MiXCR on the multiplex PCR reads. The sample has some 620,000 distinct CDR3 sequences; roughly 16% are singletons. Material for sequencing was blood. All receptors come from a woman in her twenties or thirties with Graves' hyperthyroidism.

This clonotype has ten or more counts. V and J are TRBV7-2 and TRBJ2-1, with 7 nucleotides matching TRBD2. The CDR3 runs 16 residues. The V gene end was trimmed by 5 bases and the J gene end by 4 bases; junction bases not matched to a gene: 11. Germline V gene data show CDR1 as SGHTA and CDR2 as FQGNSA. For the CDR3, the DNA is TGTGCCAGCAGCAGCAGAGTGAGCGGGACTTACAATGAGCAGTTCTTC. Translating it yields CASSSRVSGTYNEQFF.

The chain has TRBV28 and TRBJ2-5; 8 positions agree with TRBD2. The CDR3 is 15 residues long. The V gene end was trimmed by 6 bases and the J gene end by 3 bases; junction bases not matched to a gene: 9. Germline CDR1 reads MDHEN; CDR2 reads SYDVKM. The CDR3 spells CASRETPGGEETQYF. The CDR3 DNA reads TGTGCCAGCAGAGAAACTCCCGGGGGGGAAGAGACCCAGTACTTC.

This clonotype was seen only a few times. The CDR3 spells CASSRTPGLAGVRTYEQYF. For the CDR3, the DNA is TGTGCCAGCAGCCGCACGCCGGGACTAGCGGGAGTTAGGACCTACGAGCAGTACTTC. The chain recombines TRBV7-6 with TRBJ2-7; 14 nucleotides align to TRBD2. V was pared by 5 bases and J by 2 bases, with 14 bases of the junction left unmatched. Per the germline V gene, CDR1 is SGHVS and CDR2 is FNYEAQ. The CDR3 contains 19 residues.

The genes are TRBV19 and TRBJ2-1; weak D call: TRBD2 (5 bases). CDR3 length: 14 amino acids. CDR1 is LNHDA, CDR2 SQIVND, per germline (reference sequence). V shed 2 bases and J shed 10 bases, with 15 bases lying between them. For the CDR3, the DNA is TGTGCCAGTAGTATAATGTCCGAGGCTAGCGAGCAGTTCTTC. Its protein is CASSIMSEASEQFF. The full variable domain, with the rest looked up from reference TRBV19 and TRBJ2-1, is DGGITQSPKYLFRKEGQNVTLSCEQNLNHDAMYWYRQDPGQGLRLIYYSQIVNDFQKGDIAEGYSVSREKKESFPLTVTSAQKNPTAFYLCASSIMSEASEQFFGPGTRLTVL.

V gene TRBV6-4 combines with J gene TRBJ2-5; D unresolved. Trimming removed 7 bases from V and 2 bases from J, with 14 bases in between. This CDR3 has 14 amino acids. Germline V gene data show CDR1 as MRHNA and CDR2 as SNTAGT. CDR3 sequence: CASNDGVAQETQYF. CDR3 DNA sequence: TGTGCCAGCAACGATGGAGTGGCTCAAGAGACCCAGTACTTC.

This chain connects TRBV27 to TRBJ2-3; a possible D gene is TRBD1 (5 bases). V was cut by 3 bases and J by 10 bases, with 14 bases left in between. Germline V gives CDR1 MNHEY, CDR2 SMNVEV (reference sequence). The length of the CDR3 is 13 residues. CDR3 protein: CASSLSRVDAQYF. DNA for the CDR3: TGTGCCAGCAGTTTGAGCAGGGTCGATGCGCAGTATTTT.

The CDR3 coding sequence is TGTGCCAGCACCTCGACAGGACCCCCCGCCGAGCAGTACTTC. This gives the protein CASTSTGPPAEQYF. V gene TRBV6-1 combines with J gene TRBJ2-7, with D maybe TRBD1 (6 bases). V dropped 7 bases and J dropped 6 bases, with 19 bases sitting between them. Germline loops: CDR1 MNHNS, CDR2 SASEGT. This CDR3 region has 14 residues.

J is TRBJ2-5 and V is TRBV18; 15 positions agree with TRBD2. V shed 4 bases and J 2 bases; nucleotides not matched to a gene: 5. Per germline, CDR1 KGHSH and CDR2 LQKENI. This CDR3 comprises 17 residues. CDR3: CASSRTSGRDLQETQYF. DNA for the CDR3: TGTGCCAGCTCACGGACTAGCGGGAGGGACCTACAAGAGACCCAGTACTTC.

This clonotype has ten or more counts. This chain links TRBV30 with TRBJ1-1; no definite D call. The CDR3 has 11 amino acids. Trimming shortened V by 0 bases and J by 8 bases, and 7 bases separated the two germline ends. The germline CDR1 and CDR2 sequences are GTSNPN and SVGIG (reference sequence). The CDR3 region is CAWSVGREAFF. In DNA, the CDR3 is TGTGCCTGGAGTGTGGGCAGGGAAGCTTTCTTT.

This clonotype was counted ten times or more. CDR3 coding DNA: TGTGCCTGGACAGGGAGAACTGAAGCTTTCTTT. This sequence encodes CAWTGRTEAFF. This chain connects TRBV30 to TRBJ1-1; a weak D match, TRBD1 (5 bases). This CDR3 is built from 11 residues. From germline, CDR1 is GTSNPN and CDR2 SVGIG (reference sequence). Trimming stripped 4 bases from V and 5 bases from J, with 8 bases between.

This clonotype was observed many times. The CDR3 reads CASSQLAGGSSYNEQFF. The CDR3 DNA reads as TGTGCCAGCAGCCAACTAGCGGGAGGAAGCTCCTACAATGAGCAGTTCTTC. The gene calls are TRBV6-2 or TRBV6-3 and TRBJ2-1; 12 nucleotides line up with TRBD2. This CDR3 is 17 amino acids long. V was pared by 6 bases and J by 0 bases, with 6 bases of the junction left unmatched. Germline V gene data show CDR1 as MNHEY and CDR2 as SVGEGT.

As to this clonotype: This may stem from a read error, because a much larger clone lies one nucleotide away. The rearrangement links TRBV7-3 to TRBJ2-1; D call uncertain. Per germline, CDR1 SGHTA and CDR2 FQGTGA. There are 15 residues in the CDR3. CDR3 bases: TGTGCCAGCAGCTCCGAGCGTGGCTCCTACAATGAGCAGCTCTTC. Translated: CASSSERGSYNEQLF.

The V and J genes are TRBV7-2 and TRBJ2-2; unclear D gene. V lost 2 bases, J lost 0 bases, and 13 bases lay in between. The CDR3 has 17 residues. In germline, CDR1 is SGHTA, CDR2 FQGNSA. CDR3 sequence (DNA): TGTGCCAGCAGCTTAAGTCGAGTCCTGACGAACACCGGGGAGCTGTTTTTT. The encoded protein is CASSLSRVLTNTGELFF.

The table lists this clonotype with many counts. This chain joins TRBV12-3 or TRBV12-4 and TRBJ1-4; no definite D call. CDR3 length: 17 amino acids. V dropped 3 bases and J dropped 1 base, with 15 bases sitting between them. The CDR3 loop is CASSFSSYQRTNEKLFF. CDR3 sequence (DNA): TGTGCCAGCAGTTTTTCTTCCTACCAGAGAACTAATGAAAAACTGTTTTTT.

This clonotype was observed a handful of times. This sequence joins TRBV5-1 and TRBJ1-1; possible D gene TRBD1, 6 bases. The V and J ends lost 4 bases and 1 base respectively, with 23 bases between them. The CDR3 is 18 residues long. The germline V gene has CDR1 SGHRS and CDR2 YFSETQ. The CDR3 coding sequence is TGCGCCAGCAGCCCTTCGAAGCTAACCGGACAGCAGAACACTGAAGCTTTCTTT. It translates to CASSPSKLTGQQNTEAFF.

Only a few counts were recorded for this clonotype. The chain uses TRBV20-1 and TRBJ2-1; the D call may be TRBD1 or TRBD2 (6 bases each). The V gene lost 5 bases and the J gene lost 8 bases, with 22 bases spanning the gap. Germline values: CDR1 DFQATT, CDR2 SNEGSKA (reference sequence). The length of the CDR3 is 15 residues. CDR3 nucleotides: TGCAGTGCTGGTGACCCATGGGGGGCTAGGGATGAGCAGTTCTTC. Its protein is CSAGDPWGARDEQFF.